The clone carrying this TCR beta chain was found many times. The data originate from a study of T cells in Graves' hyperthyroidism and ophthalmopathy. The investigators amplified TCR beta CDR3 regions from RNA transcripts. A set of HTBI primers served as the primers for a first-round RT-PCR of the TCR CDR3. Each CDR3 protein is one row after TCRdb ran MiXCR on the multiplex PCR reads. The table has approximately 380,000 distinct CDR3 sequences, over 12% seen once. The sequence was obtained from a man in his forties or fifties with Graves' ophthalmopathy. The sample consisted of blood.

The CDR3 is CASSLTEDGSIRELFF. The DNA of the CDR3 is TGTGCCAGCTCCCTCACAGAGGACGGGAGTATTAGGGAGCTGTTTTTT. This rearrangement joins TRBV18 to TRBJ2-2; weak D call: TRBD2 (6 bases). Trimming took 6 bases from V and 9 from J, leaving 23 bases between them. CDR1 and CDR2 from the germline V gene are KGHSH and LQKENI. The CDR3 contains 16 residues.